Below are 15 T cell receptor beta chains sequenced from a single sample in a study of T cell changes during pregnancy in multiple sclerosis. Sequenced by immunoSEQ multiplex PCR; TCRdb stores in-frame clones only, minus some. The table shows approximately 63,000 clones, with almost 95% occurring only once. This sample comprised peripheral blood, obtained in the third trimester of pregnancy. Source of these receptors: a female donor in good health, enrolled as a control in a pregnancy study.

In DNA form, the CDR3 reads TGTGCCAGCCTTGGACAGCTCTCTGGAAACACCATATATTTT. This encodes CASLGQLSGNTIYF. The genes are TRBV28 and TRBJ1-3; a weak D match, TRBD1 (6 bases). CDR3 length: 14 amino acids. V dropped 8 bases and J dropped 0 bases, with 11 bases sitting between them. The germline V gene encodes CDR1 MDHEN and CDR2 SYDVKM.

The chain links TRBV19 to TRBJ1-1; D is possibly TRBD1 (5 bases). The V gene lost 3 bases and the J gene lost 4 bases, with 12 bases spanning the gap. This CDR3 is built from 14 residues. Germline V gives CDR1 LNHDA, CDR2 SQIVND (reference sequence). CDR3 bases: TGTGCCAGTAGTATGGAGCAGGGCATCACTGAAGCTTTCTTT. Its protein product is CASSMEQGITEAFF.

The chain has TRBV18 and TRBJ2-7, with a possible D match to TRBD2 (5 bases). V lost 6 bases, J lost 3 bases, and 12 bases lay in between. The CDR3 loop spans 13 amino acids. Germline V lookup: CDR1 KGHSH, CDR2 LQKENI. This chain's CDR3 is CASSGLGYYEQYF. The CDR3 region has the DNA TGTGCCAGCTCCGGACTGGGTTACTACGAGCAGTACTTC. Full variable domain (remainder filled in from reference TRBV18 and TRBJ2-7): NAGVMQNPRHLVRRRGQEARLRCSPMKGHSHVYWYRQLPEEGLKFMVYLQKENIIDESGMPKERFSAEFPKEGPSILRIQQVVRGDSAAYFCASSGLGYYEQYFGPGTRLTVT.

This chain uses TRBV4-2 with TRBJ1-1; the D is unclear. CDR1 LGHNA and CDR2 YNFKEQ come from the germline V gene. CDR3 length equals 13 residues. Deletions cut 6 bases from V and 0 bases from J, with 8 bases between. As DNA, the CDR3 is TGTGCCAGCAGGTCCGCGGTGAACACTGAAGCTTTCTTT. It encodes CASRSAVNTEAFF.

This CDR3 is CATSWGGGSYNEQFF. In DNA, the CDR3 is TGTGCCACCAGCTGGGGGGGAGGATCCTACAATGAGCAGTTCTTC. The V and J genes are TRBV15 and TRBJ2-1; 7 bases fit TRBD2. The junction had 5 bases not matched to a gene; V was cut back by 5 bases and J by 1 base. CDR1 and CDR2 from the germline V gene are LNHNV and YYDKDF (reference sequence). The length of the CDR3 is 15 residues.

The CDR3 reads CASSEGLTLPGELFF. The CDR3 DNA is TGTGCCAGCAGTGAAGGACTCACTCTTCCCGGGGAGCTGTTTTTT. The chain couples TRBV2 to TRBJ2-2; no clear D gene. This CDR3 has 15 amino acids. Germline CDR1 is SNHLY and CDR2 is FYNNEI. V gave up 1 base and J gave up 6 bases, with 12 bases separating them.

V gene TRBV29-1 combines with J gene TRBJ1-2, with D hard to call. Trimming cost V 6 bases and J 6 bases, with 11 bases left between them. This CDR3 is built from 11 residues. Germline assignment: CDR1 SQVTM and CDR2 ANQGSEA. Here the CDR3 DNA reads TGCAGCGTCCCCCGCGGGGATGGCTACACCTTC. Translating gives CSVPRGDGYTF.

V and J are TRBV5-1 and TRBJ2-7, with D perhaps matching TRBD2 (6 bases). Germline CDR1 reads SGHRS; CDR2 reads YFSETQ. The CDR3 has 17 amino acids. Trimming left V 1 base short and J 3 bases short, with 20 bases between. This CDR3 is CASSLLPVGTQFYEQYF. As DNA, the CDR3 is TGCGCCAGCAGCTTGCTTCCCGTCGGGACTCAATTCTACGAGCAGTACTTC.

The chain recombines TRBV7-8 with TRBJ2-1; D is perhaps TRBD2 (6 bases). V was clipped by 3 bases and J by 6 bases, with 21 bases between them. Per germline, CDR1 SGHVS and CDR2 FQNEAQ. There are 17 residues in the CDR3. CDR3 in DNA: TGTGCCAGCAGCTTGATAGGAAGGGACTCGACGGGCAATGAGCAGTTCTTC. It translates to CASSLIGRDSTGNEQFF.

The V and J genes are TRBV15 and TRBJ2-5; 7 bases match TRBD1. V gave up 5 bases and J gave up 3 bases; unmatched junction bases: 12. The CDR3 loop spans 16 amino acids. Per the germline V gene, CDR1 is LNHNV and CDR2 is YYDKDF (reference sequence). The CDR3 spells CATSGRGRDRKETQYF. CDR3 DNA: TGTGCCACCAGCGGTCGAGGTCGGGACAGAAAAGAGACCCAGTACTTC.

This clone was observed a single time. The chain joins TRBV23-1 to TRBJ2-6, with D tentatively TRBD1 (6 bases). TRBV23-1 carries the ORF label, with uncertain function. There are 19 residues in the CDR3. V lost 3 bases to trimming and J lost 0 bases, with 18 bases between them. The CDR3 DNA reads as TGCGCCAGCAGTCAGGACATGGGACAAAAGAGCTCTGGGGCCAACGTCCTGACTTTC. This gives the protein CASSQDMGQKSSGANVLTF.

The J gene is TRBJ2-6, the V gene TRBV19; 11 positions agree with TRBD2. The CDR3 length is 19 residues. The junction had 10 bases not matched to a gene; V was cut back by 6 bases and J by 0 bases. CDR1 and CDR2 (germline): LNHDA, SQIVND (reference sequence). CDR3 sequence (DNA): TGTGCCAGTAGGCCCCGCGGGCTAGCGGGGGGCTCTGGGGCCAACGTCCTGACTTTC. It is translated as CASRPRGLAGGSGANVLTF.

Only a few counts were recorded for this clone. This chain uses TRBV19 with TRBJ2-7; 7 bases map to TRBD1. The length of the CDR3 is 15 residues. V was pared by 4 bases and J by 0 bases, with 6 bases of the junction left unmatched. CDR1 and CDR2 (germline): LNHDA, SQIVND (reference sequence). The CDR3 sequence: CASSRGGGGSYEQYF. The CDR3 DNA sequence: TGTGCCAGTAGTAGAGGGGGCGGCGGCTCCTACGAGCAGTACTTC.

V usage is TRBV19 and J usage is TRBJ2-7; 7 positions match TRBD1. The ends lost 4 bases at V and 0 bases at J; junction bases unmatched: 6. This CDR3 contains 15 residues. Germline values: CDR1 LNHDA, CDR2 SQIVND (reference sequence). The chain's CDR3 is CASSKDRLSSYEQYF. DNA of the CDR3: TGTGCCAGTAGTAAGGACAGGCTAAGCTCCTACGAGCAGTACTTC.

The chain recombines TRBV18 with TRBJ2-7, with D possibly being TRBD1 (6 bases). Germline V lookup: CDR1 KGHSH, CDR2 LQKENI. The CDR3 loop spans 13 amino acids. V dropped 2 bases and J dropped 4 bases, with 9 bases sitting between them. This CDR3 reads CASSPETGYEQYF. For the CDR3, the DNA is TGTGCCAGCTCACCAGAAACAGGGTACGAGCAGTACTTC. The full variable domain, its missing parts supplied by reference TRBV18 and TRBJ2-7, is NAGVMQNPRHLVRRRGQEARLRCSPMKGHSHVYWYRQLPEEGLKFMVYLQKENIIDESGMPKERFSAEFPKEGPSILRIQQVVRGDSAAYFCASSPETGYEQYFGPGTRLTVT.